This record covers a single T cell receptor beta chain. This specimen belongs to a study of technical replicates of blood from a few donors. The protocol was immunoSEQ multiplex PCR, while the TCRdb copy is restricted to in-frame clones and leaves out a portion. The table lists about 12,000 clones, over 85% of them singletons, with 5.5% to 7.5% in the top ten. Trimming took 0 bases from V and 6 from J, leaving 12 bases between them. CDR3 length: 14 residues. Germline values: CDR1 SGHRS, CDR2 YFSETQ. Sample: PBMCs. V gene TRBV5-1 combines with J gene TRBJ2-5, with D tentatively TRBD1 (5 bases). The sequence was collected from a human donor in good health. CDR3 loop: CASSLGFLGQTQYF. In DNA, the CDR3 is TGCGCCAGCAGCTTGGGCTTTTTGGGGCAGACCCAGTACTTC.